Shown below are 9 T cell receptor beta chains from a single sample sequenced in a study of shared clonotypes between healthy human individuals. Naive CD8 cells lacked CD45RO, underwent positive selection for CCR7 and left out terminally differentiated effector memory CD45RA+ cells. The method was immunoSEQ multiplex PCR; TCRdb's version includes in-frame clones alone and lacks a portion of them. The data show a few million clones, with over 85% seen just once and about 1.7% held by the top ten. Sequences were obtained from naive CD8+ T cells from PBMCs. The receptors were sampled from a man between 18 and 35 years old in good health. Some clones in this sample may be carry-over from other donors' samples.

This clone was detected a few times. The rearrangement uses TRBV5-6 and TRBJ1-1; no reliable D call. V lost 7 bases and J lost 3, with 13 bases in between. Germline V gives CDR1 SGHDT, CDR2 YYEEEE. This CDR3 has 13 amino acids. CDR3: CASGGVLDTEAFF. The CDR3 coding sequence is TGTGCCAGCGGAGGAGTGTTGGACACTGAAGCTTTCTTT.

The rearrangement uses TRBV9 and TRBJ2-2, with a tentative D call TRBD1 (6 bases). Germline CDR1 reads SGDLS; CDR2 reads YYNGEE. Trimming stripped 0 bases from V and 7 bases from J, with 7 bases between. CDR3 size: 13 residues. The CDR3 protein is CASSVVRGGELFF. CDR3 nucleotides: TGTGCCAGCAGCGTAGTCAGGGGCGGGGAGCTGTTTTTT.

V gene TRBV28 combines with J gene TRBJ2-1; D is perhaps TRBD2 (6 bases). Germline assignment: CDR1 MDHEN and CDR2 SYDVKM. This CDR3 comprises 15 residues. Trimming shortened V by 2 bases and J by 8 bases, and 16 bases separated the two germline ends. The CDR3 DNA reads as TGTGCCAGCAGTTTACAATACACAGCGGGCGATGAGCAGTTCTTC. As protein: CASSLQYTAGDEQFF. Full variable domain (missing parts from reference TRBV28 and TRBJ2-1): DVKVTQSSRYLVKRTGEKVFLECVQDMDHENMFWYRQDPGLGLRLIYFSYDVKMKEKGDIPEGYSVSREKKERFSLILESASTNQTSMYLCASSLQYTAGDEQFFGPGTRLTVL.

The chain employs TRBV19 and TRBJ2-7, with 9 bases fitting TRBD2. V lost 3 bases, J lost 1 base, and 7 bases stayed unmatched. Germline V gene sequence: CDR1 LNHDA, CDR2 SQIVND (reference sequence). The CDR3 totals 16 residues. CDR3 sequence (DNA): TGTGCCAGTAGTATCGGGGCTAGCGGGACATCCTACGAGCAGTACTTC. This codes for CASSIGASGTSYEQYF.

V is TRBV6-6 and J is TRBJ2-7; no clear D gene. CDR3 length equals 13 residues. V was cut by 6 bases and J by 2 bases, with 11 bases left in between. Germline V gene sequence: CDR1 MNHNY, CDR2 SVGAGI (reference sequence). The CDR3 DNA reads TGTGCCAGCAGCACCGACCCTCCCTACGAGCAGTACTTC. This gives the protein CASSTDPPYEQYF.

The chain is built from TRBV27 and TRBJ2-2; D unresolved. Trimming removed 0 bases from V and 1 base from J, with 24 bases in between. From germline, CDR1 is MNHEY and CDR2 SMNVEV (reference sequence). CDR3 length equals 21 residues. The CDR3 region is CASSLSFPTQTQMMNTGELFF. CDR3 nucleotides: TGTGCCAGCAGTTTATCGTTTCCTACACAGACCCAAATGATGAACACCGGGGAGCTGTTTTTT.

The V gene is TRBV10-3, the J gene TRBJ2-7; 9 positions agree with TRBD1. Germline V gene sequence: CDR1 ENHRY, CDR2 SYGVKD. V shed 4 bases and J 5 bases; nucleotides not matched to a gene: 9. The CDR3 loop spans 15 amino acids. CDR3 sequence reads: CAISAFQTGGNEQYF. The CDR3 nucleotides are TGTGCCATCAGTGCTTTCCAGACAGGGGGGAACGAGCAGTACTTC.

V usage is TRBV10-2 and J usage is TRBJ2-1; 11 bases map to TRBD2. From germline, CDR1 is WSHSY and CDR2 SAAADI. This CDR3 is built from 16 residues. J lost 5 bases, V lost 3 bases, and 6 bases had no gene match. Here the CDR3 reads CASSDRLAGLNNEQFF. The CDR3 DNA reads TGCGCCAGCAGTGACAGACTAGCGGGACTCAACAATGAGCAGTTCTTC.

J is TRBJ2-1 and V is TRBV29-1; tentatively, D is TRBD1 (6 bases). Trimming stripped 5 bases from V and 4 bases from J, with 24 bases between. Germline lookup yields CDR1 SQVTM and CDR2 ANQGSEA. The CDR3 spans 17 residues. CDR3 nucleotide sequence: TGCAGCGTTCCCCGCTATGACAGGTTTAAGGTATACAATGAGCAGTTCTTC. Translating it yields CSVPRYDRFKVYNEQFF.